This T cell receptor beta chain derives from a study of blood T cells in healthy people across ages. Background on the study: About one barcoded TCR beta cDNA was captured per two T cells. Points from the study as a whole: Donor CMV infection status was unknown, possibly confounding age-related changes in expanded clonotypes.

Germline V gives CDR1 LGHDT, CDR2 YNNKEL (reference sequence). The ends lost 0 bases at V and 2 bases at J; junction bases unmatched: 5. This CDR3 spans 17 amino acids. This clonotype was observed many times. Antigen: not known. Through a sample-barcoded 5' primer and a J-beta primer mix, a second PCR was run for roughly 6 to 11 cycles. Tags on each cDNA molecule came from a template-switch adaptor with 12 random nucleotides. TCRdb recomputed calls from the 5' RACE reads with MiXCR, one row per CDR3 protein. The sample gives roughly 700,000 distinct CDR3 sequences, approximately 30% of which show up once; just over 15% is in the top ten.

Input material: blood. This TCR was recovered from a woman older than 75 in good health. The chain recombines TRBV3-1 with TRBJ2-3; 10 bases fit TRBD2. Here the CDR3 reads CASSQERLAGFTDTQYF. CDR3 DNA: TGTGCCAGCAGCCAAGAAAGACTAGCGGGCTTCACAGATACGCAGTATTTT.